These 15 T cell receptor beta chains were all obtained from the same sample, sequenced in a study of cytomegalovirus exposure and HLA in healthy donors. Profiling relied on immunoSEQ multiplex PCR, and the TCRdb table lists in-frame clones only, not all of them. The sample contains around 60,000 clones, approximately 95% of which appear only once. Sequenced input: PBMCs. These receptors all come from a woman under 30 in good health and CMV-seronegative.

The chain couples TRBV7-2 to TRBJ1-2; no clear D. V shed 4 bases and J shed 8 bases, with 20 bases lying between them. Germline V gene lookup returns CDR1 SGHTA and CDR2 FQGNSA. The CDR3 covers 15 residues. The CDR3 bases are TGTGCCAGCAGCTCCCATGAGGCGCCAGTCGGGGGCTACACCTTC. Translating it yields CASSSHEAPVGGYTF. The full variable domain, rest sourced from reference TRBV7-2 and TRBJ1-2, is GAGVSQSPSNKVTEKGKDVELRCDPISGHTALYWYRQSLGQGLEFLIYFQGNSAPDKSGLPSDRFSAERTGGSVSTLTIQRTQQEDSAVYLCASSSHEAPVGGYTFGSGTRLTVV.

The chain links TRBV9 to TRBJ2-5; TRBD1 matches at 10 bases. Unmatched junction bases numbered 10, after V lost 1 base and J lost 4 bases. The CDR3 loop spans 17 amino acids. Germline V gene lookup returns CDR1 SGDLS and CDR2 YYNGEE. In nucleotides, the CDR3 is TGTGCCAGCAGCGTACAGACAGGGGGCCCTTTCCCAGAGACCCAGTACTTC. It specifies CASSVQTGGPFPETQYF.

The chain combines TRBV19 with TRBJ1-5; no firm D call. Between the trimmed V and J ends, which lost 0 bases and 2 bases, there was a span of 17 bases. Germline CDR1 and CDR2: LNHDA and SQIVND (reference sequence). The CDR3 totals 18 residues. In nucleotides, the CDR3 is TGTGCCAGTAGTATAGAAGCGCAGGCATCGGGAGGCAATCAGCCCCAGCATTTT. Translated, it gives CASSIEAQASGGNQPQHF.

This chain connects TRBV28 to TRBJ2-7; 9 bases map to TRBD2. Germline loops: CDR1 MDHEN, CDR2 SYDVKM. This CDR3 is built from 14 residues. V was clipped by 7 bases and J by 2 bases; unmatched bases: 6. CDR3 sequence reads: CASTNVAGAYEQYF. The CDR3 bases are TGTGCCAGCACCAACGTAGCGGGGGCCTACGAGCAGTACTTC.

The V gene is TRBV9, the J gene TRBJ2-5; no clear D. V was pared by 4 bases and J by 0 bases, with 4 bases between. The CDR3 spans 12 residues. The germline CDR1 and CDR2 sequences are SGDLS and YYNGEE. CDR3 in amino acids: CASSPDQETQYF. DNA for the CDR3: TGTGCCAGCAGCCCCGACCAAGAGACCCAGTACTTC.

This clone was observed a single time. The rearrangement uses TRBV5-1 and TRBJ2-7; D is unclear. Per germline, CDR1 SGHRS and CDR2 YFSETQ. Between the trimmed V and J ends, which lost 0 bases and 6 bases, there was a span of 7 bases. This CDR3 region has 12 residues. CDR3 sequence: CASSLGPSEQYF. The CDR3 DNA follows: TGCGCCAGCAGCTTGGGTCCGAGCGAGCAGTACTTC.

The rearrangement uses TRBV18 and TRBJ2-5, with 7 positions matching TRBD1. The length of the CDR3 is 17 residues. J lost 1 base, V lost 3 bases, and 11 bases had no gene match. CDR1 and CDR2 (germline): KGHSH, LQKENI. The CDR3 spells CASSPRRVGGLQETQYF. The CDR3 DNA follows: TGTGCCAGCTCACCCCGGCGGGTAGGGGGCCTCCAAGAGACCCAGTACTTC.

The chain has TRBV19 and TRBJ1-5; perhaps TRBD1 as D (5 bases). CDR1 and CDR2 from the germline V gene are LNHDA and SQIVND (reference sequence). The CDR3 contains 13 residues. V lost 6 bases and J 0 bases, leaving 6 bases between the germline ends. CDR3 sequence: CASRGPSNQPQHF. The CDR3 bases are TGTGCCAGTAGGGGGCCTAGCAATCAGCCCCAGCATTTT.

The rearrangement links TRBV7-9 to TRBJ1-5; 9 bases fit TRBD1. With V trimmed by 1 base and J by 7 bases, 5 bases remained unmatched. The CDR3 has 15 amino acids. Germline V gene lookup returns CDR1 SEHNR and CDR2 FQNEAQ (reference sequence). The CDR3 here is CASSLGTGVWQPQHF. In DNA, the CDR3 is TGTGCCAGCAGCTTAGGGACAGGGGTCTGGCAGCCCCAGCATTTT.

V and J are TRBV19 and TRBJ1-5; D might be TRBD1 (5 bases). Germline values: CDR1 LNHDA, CDR2 SQIVND (reference sequence). CDR3 length: 16 amino acids. V shed 6 bases and J shed 2 bases, with 17 bases lying between them. In nucleotides, the CDR3 is TGTGCCAGTAGGGAGGGGTGGGGGAGAGGCAATCAGCCCCAGCATTTT. Protein product: CASREGWGRGNQPQHF.

The rearrangement uses TRBV5-4 and TRBJ2-1; 10 bases match TRBD2. This CDR3 has 17 amino acids. Trimming at V came to 2 bases and at J to 0 bases, leaving 5 bases not matched to a gene. CDR1 and CDR2 from the germline V gene are SGHNT and YYREEE (reference sequence). The CDR3 sequence: CASSFGLAESSYNEQFF. For the CDR3, the DNA is TGTGCCAGCAGCTTCGGACTAGCGGAAAGCTCCTACAATGAGCAGTTCTTC.

The chain links TRBV10-3 to TRBJ1-3; 8 bases map to TRBD1. The CDR3 sequence is 13 residues long. Looked up from germline, CDR1 is ENHRY and CDR2 is SYGVKD. V trimming: 6 bases; J trimming: 2 bases; junction bases outside the gene matches: 0. The CDR3 loop reads CAIRQGAGNTIYF. CDR3 nucleotide sequence: TGTGCCATCAGACAGGGGGCTGGAAACACCATATATTTT.

The V gene is TRBV2, the J gene TRBJ1-5, with D hard to call. Per the germline V gene, CDR1 is SNHLY and CDR2 is FYNNEI. The CDR3 is 15 amino acids. The V end lost 2 bases, the J end lost 3 bases, and 11 bases lay between the germline ends. CDR3 coding DNA: TGTGCCAGCAGTGAATCGCGGAGGGCCAATCAGCCCCAGCATTTT. Amino acids: CASSESRRANQPQHF.

For the CDR3, the DNA is TGCGCCAGCAGCCAAGGGGGGGGGACAGGGGCCTACGAGCAGTACTTC. Its translation is CASSQGGGTGAYEQYF. V gene TRBV4-1 combines with J gene TRBJ2-7, with TRBD1 matching over 10 bases. Germline CDR1 is MGHRA and CDR2 is YSYEKL. The CDR3 consists of 16 residues. V was pared by 1 base and J by 2 bases, with 5 bases of the junction left unmatched.

The chain recombines TRBV28 with TRBJ2-3; TRBD1 matches at 12 bases. The V gene's germline CDR1 is MDHEN and CDR2 SYDVKM. This CDR3 comprises 14 residues. The V gene end was trimmed by 4 bases and the J gene end by 6 bases; junction bases not matched to a gene: 2. CDR3 amino acids: CASSSGQGADTQYF. The CDR3 nucleotides are TGTGCCAGCAGTTCGGGACAGGGGGCGGATACGCAGTATTTT. The full variable domain, with the rest looked up from reference TRBV28 and TRBJ2-3, is DVKVTQSSRYLVKRTGEKVFLECVQDMDHENMFWYRQDPGLGLRLIYFSYDVKMKEKGDIPEGYSVSREKKERFSLILESASTNQTSMYLCASSSGQGADTQYFGPGTRLTVL.